This is a list of T cell receptor beta chains from one sample in a study of T cell responses to AZD1222 COVID-19 vaccine. Only in-frame clones appear in the TCRdb table, and some are missing; sequencing was by immunoSEQ multiplex PCR. This table has 130,000 to 150,000 clones, 93% appearing once. The sequences come from peripheral blood, collected on day 0 of AZD1222 vaccination. The receptors shown here come from an adult in good health. The conserved cysteine and the conserved F or W are not part of the CDR3 here.

CDR3aa: ASSQDLAGQF
j_gene: TRBJ2-1
v_gene: TRBV4-2

CDR3aa: ASSPNFMSGNTIY
j_gene: TRBJ1-3
v_gene: TRBV6-5

CDR3aa: ASSGRDNTEAF
j_gene: TRBJ1-1
v_gene: TRBV18

CDR3aa: ASSQRTGVPATNEKLF
j_gene: TRBJ1-4
v_gene: TRBV3-1/TRBV3-2

CDR3aa: ASSAIGGADTQY
j_gene: TRBJ2-3
v_gene: TRBV5-1

CDR3aa: ASSSDRNSGANVLT
j_gene: TRBJ2-6
v_gene: TRBV5-1

CDR3aa: ASSIGADRPGYGYT
j_gene: TRBJ1-2
v_gene: TRBV19

CDR3aa: ASSYSPTGETEAF
j_gene: TRBJ1-1
v_gene: TRBV7-3

CDR3aa: ATSRAGTSYEQY
j_gene: TRBJ2-7
v_gene: TRBV15

CDR3aa: ASSEIEQYNTEAF
j_gene: TRBJ1-1
v_gene: TRBV2

CDR3aa: ASSQGLAGVETQY
j_gene: TRBJ2-5
v_gene: TRBV6-5

CDR3aa: ALWTNYNEQF
j_gene: TRBJ2-1
v_gene: TRBV5-4

CDR3aa: ASGVGDYPSRGDEQF
j_gene: TRBJ2-1
v_gene: TRBV21-1

CDR3aa: ASSPYGGKGTEAF
j_gene: TRBJ1-1
v_gene: TRBV18

CDR3aa: ASSLLGEQY
j_gene: TRBJ2-7
v_gene: TRBV13

CDR3aa: ASSLELAGGYNEQF
j_gene: TRBJ2-1
v_gene: TRBV7-7

CDR3aa: ASSLAPGLSRTDTQY
j_gene: TRBJ2-3
v_gene: TRBV5-4

CDR3aa: ASSESSRGQPQH
j_gene: TRBJ1-5
v_gene: TRBV10-2

CDR3aa: ASLARWGGYT
j_gene: TRBJ1-2
v_gene: TRBV5-6

CDR3aa: ASSPVGQHNSPLH
j_gene: TRBJ1-6
v_gene: TRBV9

CDR3aa: ASSRADRVGENTEAF
j_gene: TRBJ1-1
v_gene: TRBV18

CDR3aa: ASSPRGQTYGYT
j_gene: TRBJ1-2
v_gene: TRBV18

CDR3aa: ASSLNTGGSEAF
j_gene: TRBJ1-1
v_gene: TRBV18

CDR3aa: ASSLREAGDTEAF
j_gene: TRBJ1-1
v_gene: TRBV13

CDR3aa: ASSQAQLSSYNSPLH
j_gene: TRBJ1-6
v_gene: TRBV4-1

CDR3aa: ASRPTGFSNYGYT
j_gene: TRBJ1-2
v_gene: TRBV2

CDR3aa: SVEKLQGNTEAF
j_gene: TRBJ1-1
v_gene: TRBV29-1

CDR3aa: ASRLTGAAEAF
j_gene: TRBJ1-1
v_gene: TRBV13

CDR3aa: ASSPTGDLEGYT
j_gene: TRBJ1-2
v_gene: TRBV7-3

CDR3aa: ASSPLFIRGKTLNTEAF
j_gene: TRBJ1-1
v_gene: TRBV7-6

CDR3aa: ASRRGRDPNYEQY
j_gene: TRBJ2-7
v_gene: TRBV6-5

CDR3aa: ASSLVGGALH
j_gene: TRBJ1-6
v_gene: TRBV12-3/TRBV12-4

CDR3aa: ASSILKGLGRHNEQF
j_gene: TRBJ2-1
v_gene: TRBV19

CDR3aa: ASSLETGTEAF
j_gene: TRBJ1-1
v_gene: TRBV7-8

CDR3aa: AISESITGDGYGYT
j_gene: TRBJ1-2
v_gene: TRBV10-3

CDR3aa: ASRAVGGANTEAF
j_gene: TRBJ1-1
v_gene: TRBV6-5

CDR3aa: ASSLLSGNTIY
j_gene: TRBJ1-3
v_gene: TRBV12-3/TRBV12-4

CDR3aa: ASSSYGQGRNTIY
j_gene: TRBJ1-3
v_gene: TRBV19

CDR3aa: ASSQDPPTSGGVNEQF
j_gene: TRBJ2-1
v_gene: TRBV3-1/TRBV3-2

CDR3aa: ASSRLAGGKGF
j_gene: TRBJ2-1
v_gene: TRBV5-6

CDR3aa: ASSEKAGTGYT
j_gene: TRBJ1-2
v_gene: TRBV10-1

CDR3aa: SVGDSPYEQY
j_gene: TRBJ2-7
v_gene: TRBV29-1

CDR3aa: ASSLTGVDTEAF
j_gene: TRBJ1-1
v_gene: TRBV5-1

CDR3aa: ASSPRWEGVEETQY
j_gene: TRBJ2-5
v_gene: TRBV18

CDR3aa: ASSYPDRGVNTEAF
j_gene: TRBJ1-1
v_gene: TRBV6-6

CDR3aa: ASSPRSLDEQY
j_gene: TRBJ2-7
v_gene: TRBV18

CDR3aa: ASSSSGGFNEKLF
j_gene: TRBJ1-4
v_gene: TRBV7-3

CDR3aa: ATSSVNYGYT
j_gene: TRBJ1-2
v_gene: TRBV15

CDR3aa: ASGGKGTYGYT
j_gene: TRBJ1-2
v_gene: TRBV19

CDR3aa: ASSSSPTHYEQY
j_gene: TRBJ2-7
v_gene: TRBV11-2

CDR3aa: ASSLWTGINEQF
j_gene: TRBJ2-1
v_gene: TRBV7-8

CDR3aa: ATSRGRGLDYGYT
j_gene: TRBJ1-2
v_gene: TRBV15